By frequency, the clone carrying this T cell receptor (beta chain) registers medium-sized. Its antigen is as yet unknown. This sample was taken from a study of T cell clusters in autoimmune cytopenias. Overall study findings and caveats: Active autoimmune hepatitis patients had approximately 3-fold fewer exclusive TRB clusters than healthy donors.

There are 13 residues in the CDR3. Germline values: CDR1 GTSNPN, CDR2 SVGIG (reference sequence). TRB amplification used roughly 250 ng of peripheral blood genomic DNA. TRB was amplified by touch-down multiplex PCR, primer pools A and B combined. TCRdb reprocessed the multiplex PCR reads, with one entry per CDR3 protein and no DNA. Here the sample table reports about 11,000 distinct CDR3 sequences. These data also formed part of another study, on T cell repertoires in aging, cancer and after chemotherapy. That paper notes: In cancer patients, declining TCR diversity with age involved lost richness and lost evenness. Rebound thymic output was suggested by rising median generation probability during chemotherapy in each cancer cohort.

The chain links TRBV30 to TRBJ1-3. The source material was peripheral blood. The sequence derives from a human donor in good health. The CDR3 spells CAWSRSQGNTIYF.